The T cell receptor (beta chain) described here comes from a study of T cell repertoires in cytomegalovirus infection. Details on this clonotype: Its specificity is not known.

In germline, CDR1 is SGHAT, CDR2 FQNNGV. V trimming: 1 base; J trimming: 8 bases; junction bases outside the gene matches: 5. The CDR3 has 15 amino acids. Study-wide results and caveats: Totalled public TCR beta family frequency picked out people who carried CMV plus the relevant HLA. HLA-C-restricted, CMV-specific TCR beta clonotypes were dominant ex vivo.

TCRdb recomputed calls from the reads with MiXCR, one row per CDR3 protein. The repertoire holds fewer than 65,000 distinct CDR3 sequences, about 18% seen once, with 26% in the top ten. Here the sequenced sample was CD8+ T cells from cultured PBMCs, taken from culture after CMV antigen stimulation. The rearrangement uses TRBV11-2 and TRBJ2-1; 10 positions match TRBD2. This TCR was sampled from a human donor in good health (CMV status not recorded). Some clones in this sample may be carry-over from other donors' samples. The CDR3 is CASSLGSGGAHEQFF. CDR3 nucleotides: TGTGCCAGCAGCTTAGGAAGCGGGGGGGCACATGAGCAGTTCTTC.